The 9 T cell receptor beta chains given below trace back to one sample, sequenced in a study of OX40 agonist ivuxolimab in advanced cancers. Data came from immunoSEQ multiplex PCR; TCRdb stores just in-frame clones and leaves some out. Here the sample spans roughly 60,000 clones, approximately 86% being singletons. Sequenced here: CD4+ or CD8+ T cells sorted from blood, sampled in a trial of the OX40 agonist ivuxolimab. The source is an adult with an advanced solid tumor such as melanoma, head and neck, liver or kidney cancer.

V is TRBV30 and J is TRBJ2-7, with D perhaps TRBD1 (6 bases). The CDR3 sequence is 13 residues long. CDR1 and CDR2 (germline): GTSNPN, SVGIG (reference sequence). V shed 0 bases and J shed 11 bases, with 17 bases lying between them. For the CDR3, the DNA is TGTGCCTGGAGTGTACTAGGGGGACACGCTGAGTACTTC. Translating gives CAWSVLGGHAEYF.

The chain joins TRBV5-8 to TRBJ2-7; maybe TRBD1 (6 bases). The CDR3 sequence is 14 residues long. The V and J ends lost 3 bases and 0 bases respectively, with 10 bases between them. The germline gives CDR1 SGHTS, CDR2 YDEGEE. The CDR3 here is CASSSRQDSYEQYF. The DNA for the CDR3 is TGTGCCAGCAGCTCCCGACAGGACTCCTACGAGCAGTACTTC.

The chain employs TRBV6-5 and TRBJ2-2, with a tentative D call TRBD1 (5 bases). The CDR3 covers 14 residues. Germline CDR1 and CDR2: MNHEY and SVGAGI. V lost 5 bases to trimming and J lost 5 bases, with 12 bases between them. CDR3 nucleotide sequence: TGTGCCAGCAGTGACCCCCCAGGGACCGGGGAGCTGTTTTTT. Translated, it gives CASSDPPGTGELFF.

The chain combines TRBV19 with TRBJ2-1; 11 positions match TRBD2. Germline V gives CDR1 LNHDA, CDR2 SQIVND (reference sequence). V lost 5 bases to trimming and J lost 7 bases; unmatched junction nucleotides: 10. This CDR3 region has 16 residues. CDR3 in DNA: TGTGCCAGTAGTGGACTAGCGGGTGGAAAGGGAAATGAGCAGTTCTTC. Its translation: CASSGLAGGKGNEQFF.

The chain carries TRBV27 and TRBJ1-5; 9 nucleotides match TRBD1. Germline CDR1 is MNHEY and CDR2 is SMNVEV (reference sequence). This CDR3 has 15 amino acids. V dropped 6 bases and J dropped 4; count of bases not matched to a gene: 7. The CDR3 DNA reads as TGTGCCAGCAGACCCGGGACAGGGCAAAATCAGCCCCAGCATTTT. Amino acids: CASRPGTGQNQPQHF.

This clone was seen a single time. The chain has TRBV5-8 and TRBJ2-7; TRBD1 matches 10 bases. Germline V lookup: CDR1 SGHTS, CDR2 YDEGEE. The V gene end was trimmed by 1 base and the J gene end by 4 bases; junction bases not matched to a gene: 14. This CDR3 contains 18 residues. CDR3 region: CASSLPRDRGVGRYEQYF. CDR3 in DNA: TGTGCCAGCAGCTTGCCCCGGGACAGGGGTGTGGGAAGGTACGAGCAGTACTTC.

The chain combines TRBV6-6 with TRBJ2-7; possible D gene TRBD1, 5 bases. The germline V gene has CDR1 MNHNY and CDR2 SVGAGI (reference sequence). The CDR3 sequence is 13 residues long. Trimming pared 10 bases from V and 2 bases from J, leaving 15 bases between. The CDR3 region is CATSLGQAYEQYF. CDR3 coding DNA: TGTGCCACCTCCTTGGGGCAGGCCTACGAGCAGTACTTC.

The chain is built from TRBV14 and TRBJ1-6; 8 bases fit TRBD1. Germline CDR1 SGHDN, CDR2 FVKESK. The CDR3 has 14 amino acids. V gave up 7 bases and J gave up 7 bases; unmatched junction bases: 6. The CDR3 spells CASNRQGRNSPLHF. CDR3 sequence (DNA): TGTGCCAGCAACCGACAGGGGAGGAATTCACCCCTCCACTTT.

The CDR3 loop reads CASSVGTTSSYNEQFF. The CDR3 region has the DNA TGTGCCAGCAGCGTCGGGACTACTAGCTCCTACAATGAGCAGTTCTTC. This chain links TRBV9 with TRBJ2-1, with 7 bases matching TRBD2. The V gene's germline CDR1 is SGDLS and CDR2 YYNGEE. The V and J ends lost 2 bases and 0 bases, in that order; junction bases with no gene match: 5. There are 16 residues in the CDR3.